This T cell receptor beta chain stems from a study of response to subunit inactivated influenza vaccine (dated by TCRdb to the late 2010s). The study in broad terms: To follow how T cells responded to a trivalent subunit inactivated influenza vaccine, the researchers relied on deep quantitative profiling of the T cell receptor repertoire. Beyond this particular receptor, the publication reports: It was suggested by the authors that each seasonal influenza vaccination may recruit only a limited number of new T cells.

The protocol used for the library was RT-PCR. TCRdb lists the instrument as Illumina HiSeq 2500. Using fastp at Q25 and MiXCR, TCRdb reprocessed the public reads and kept productive beta chains. For every CDR3 protein sequence, its rows merge into one entry that carries the most common genes and DNA. The sample contains about 610,000 distinct CDR3 sequences, around 15% of them found a single time. The top ten hold roughly 10% of the sample. The CDR3 goes from the cysteine to the phenylalanine over 19 residues. The sequence is cut down to CDR3 DNA, 57 bases in frame from base 1. The germline V gene provides CDR1 SGHTA and CDR2 FQGNSA. V is pared back by 1 base and J by 3 bases, with 25 bases lying between the germline termini. This clonotype was seen repeatedly, ten times or more. This clone's antigen is unknown. No base-level quality is on record; no much larger clone is a single base apart.

This TCR derives from a man aged 45-60 years who received an inactivated influenza vaccine. Donor details come from another sample of the same person, matched by shared clones. The rearranged chain carries TRBV7-2 and TRBJ2-7, with the D call tentatively TRBD1 or TRBD2, each fitting 11 bases. Sequencing was performed on PBMCs from blood, taken about 12 days after vaccination. The CDR3 reads as follows: CASSLGGTGGLADRYEQYF. The DNA sequence is as follows: TGTGCCAGCAGCTTAGGAGGGACAGGGGGACTAGCGGACCGCTACGAGCAGTACTTC. Reference TRBV7-2 and TRBJ2-7 proteins supply the regions before and after the CDR3; the full variable domain is: GAGVSQSPSNKVTEKGKDVELRCDPISGHTALYWYRQSLGQGLEFLIYFQGNSAPDKSGLPSDRFSAERTGGSVSTLTIQRTQQEDSAVYLCASSLGGTGGLADRYEQYFGPGTRLTVT.